The present entry profiles one TCR beta chain with its context. This clonotype was recorded at least ten times. Which antigen it targets is not known. No much larger clonotype is one base removed from it; base qualities were not supplied. CDR1 and CDR2 were assigned from the germline V gene as MDHEN and SYDVKM. A distance of 16 bases separates the germline ends of V and J, which lose 6 bases and 7 bases respectively. Including cysteine and phenylalanine, the CDR3 has 15 amino acids. Only CDR3 DNA is held: 45 bases, read in frame from base 1. The data are from a study of T cells after yellow fever vaccination (dated by TCRdb to between 2018 and 2021). Study-wide context: The SMART-Seq v4 Ultra Low Input RNA kit was used to prepare libraries from fractions with low cell numbers. To follow T-cell clones before and after primary and booster YFV17D yellow fever vaccination, bulk TCR alpha and beta repertoires were sequenced over time. Blood samples were taken at several timepoints before and after primary and secondary immunization, and bulk PBMC replicates and cell subsets were isolated. The cohort comprised two healthy male donors, one aged 18 to 30 and one aged 30 to 40 years.

The listed sequencing device is Illumina NovaSeq 6000. TCR cDNA was synthesized by 5'RACE template switching, through which a universal primer site and unique molecular identifiers were introduced. Priming of cDNA synthesis was performed from both the TCR alpha and TCR beta constant segments. Library amplification involved two PCR steps, and the second step added sample barcodes and sequencing adapters. Sequencing of the libraries was done on either Illumina HiSeq 2500 (2x100 bp) or NovaSeq (2x150 bp). The original methods were these. Reads were demultiplexed and collapsed into UMI consensus sequences with MIGEC, and V(D)J alignment was performed with MiXCR. Vaccine-responding clonotypes were identified with edgeR using replicate PBMC samples, with FDR below 0.01 and a log2 fold change above 5 up to day 15 being required. CD4 or CD8 identity was assigned to each bulk clonotype according to whether the clonotype was present at higher abundance in the sequenced CD4 repertoire or the sequenced CD8 repertoire. TCRdb cleaned the public reads at Q25 with fastp, built clones with MiXCR and kept in-frame beta chains. All rows with the same CDR3 protein become a single entry with the most common DNA and genes. The V and J calls were not made by the authors but by TCRdb's processing. Across this sample there are around 260,000 distinct CDR3 sequences, with around 5.3% seen only once. The ten largest make up 2.5% to 4% of the sample.

Broader findings and caveats from the paper: A small fraction of clonotypes showed up in both the CD4 and CD8 compartments, probably as a result of convergent recombination. The secondary T-cell response was weaker than the primary response but faster, peaking on day 5 instead of day 15. After the booster, most of the clones that had expanded following primary vaccination were detected again (around 95% of CD4 and around 90% of CD8), which suggests that memory was broadly maintained. FACS-sorted repertoires could contain abundant contaminating clonotypes from the bulk population, so computational filtering was required. Because the study included only a couple of donors, the extent to which the findings can be generalized is limited.

In the paper's terms, the treatment or condition label means: live attenuated yellow fever vaccine strain. PBMCs were isolated from peripheral blood using a standard Ficoll-Paque protocol. Dynabeads CD4 and CD8 positive selection kits were used to isolate the CD4 and CD8 T-cell fractions. TriZol was used to extract RNA from bulk PBMCs, CD4 and CD8 fractions, and dextramer-positive and dextramer-negative fractions. This sequence originates from a man aged 18-30 years who received the YFV17D yellow fever vaccine. Sample: CD4+ T cells sorted from PBMCs, taken on the day of the yellow fever booster vaccination. The chain uses TRBV28 and TRBJ1-6; there is no confident call for the D gene. In nucleotide form, the sequence is TGTGCCAGCAGACCTTGGTCCCTGGAAAATTCACCCCTCCACTTT. Its translation is CASRPWSLENSPLHF.